This T cell receptor (beta chain) originates from a study of cytomegalovirus exposure and HLA in healthy donors. Study summary: Drawn from HLA-typed donors, some 80 million unique TCRs were held in an early data release. Study conclusions and caveats: Sequencing depth across donors, presence/absence analyses assumed, was roughly uniform. Through in vitro validation, three CMV-associated chains were shown to be specific for CMV antigens.

Germline assignment: CDR1 MNHEY and CDR2 SVGAGI. The V end was cut by 7 bases, the J end by 2 bases, with 14 bases between. The CDR3 runs to 15 residues. As concerns this clone: The target antigen is unknown.

Unrecorded immune exposures were likely, despite nominal health at sampling. The PCR made use of 60 Vbeta and 13 Jbeta primers. Profiled with immunoSEQ multiplex PCR; TCRdb holds only in-frame clones, not every one. The profile shows 200,000 or so clones, about 77% of them singletons. The sequenced material came from PBMCs. The sequence came from a woman aged 25 to 39 in good health and CMV-seropositive. V is TRBV6-5 and J is TRBJ2-2; D not resolved. CDR3 amino acids: CASTQSTVNTGELFF. CDR3 in DNA: TGTGCCAGCACCCAATCAACAGTTAACACCGGGGAGCTGTTTTTT.